This T cell receptor beta chain stems from a study of CD8 T cells in Susac syndrome. About the research overall: Each patient with Susac syndrome, at the time of blood draw, was therapy-naive, on corticosteroids, or on intravenous immunoglobulin alone.

The CDR3 is 16 amino acids. Germline trimming cut 5 bases from V and 4 bases from J; bases unmatched to any gene: 8. From germline, CDR1 is DFQATT and CDR2 SNEGSKA (reference sequence). All included Susac syndrome patients satisfied recently defined diagnostic criteria for definite or probable disease. FACS was used to enrich TEMRA cells, whereas the CD8+ and CD4+ T cells were obtained by negative isolation. After extraction with the RNeasy kit, roughly 0.45 to 1 ug of the RNA was reverse transcribed using random hexamers. One entry per CDR3 protein results from TCRdb running MiXCR on the immunoSEQ multiplex PCR reads. The sample lists roughly 160,000 distinct CDR3 sequences, approximately 95% occurring once.

The sequenced sample was CD4+ T cells from PBMCs. The chain joins TRBV20-1 to TRBJ2-1; 13 bases map to TRBD2. The TCR was taken from a human donor with Susac syndrome. CDR3 protein: CSAQRTSGGVYNEQFF. DNA of the CDR3: TGCAGTGCTCAAAGGACTAGCGGGGGAGTATACAATGAGCAGTTCTTC.